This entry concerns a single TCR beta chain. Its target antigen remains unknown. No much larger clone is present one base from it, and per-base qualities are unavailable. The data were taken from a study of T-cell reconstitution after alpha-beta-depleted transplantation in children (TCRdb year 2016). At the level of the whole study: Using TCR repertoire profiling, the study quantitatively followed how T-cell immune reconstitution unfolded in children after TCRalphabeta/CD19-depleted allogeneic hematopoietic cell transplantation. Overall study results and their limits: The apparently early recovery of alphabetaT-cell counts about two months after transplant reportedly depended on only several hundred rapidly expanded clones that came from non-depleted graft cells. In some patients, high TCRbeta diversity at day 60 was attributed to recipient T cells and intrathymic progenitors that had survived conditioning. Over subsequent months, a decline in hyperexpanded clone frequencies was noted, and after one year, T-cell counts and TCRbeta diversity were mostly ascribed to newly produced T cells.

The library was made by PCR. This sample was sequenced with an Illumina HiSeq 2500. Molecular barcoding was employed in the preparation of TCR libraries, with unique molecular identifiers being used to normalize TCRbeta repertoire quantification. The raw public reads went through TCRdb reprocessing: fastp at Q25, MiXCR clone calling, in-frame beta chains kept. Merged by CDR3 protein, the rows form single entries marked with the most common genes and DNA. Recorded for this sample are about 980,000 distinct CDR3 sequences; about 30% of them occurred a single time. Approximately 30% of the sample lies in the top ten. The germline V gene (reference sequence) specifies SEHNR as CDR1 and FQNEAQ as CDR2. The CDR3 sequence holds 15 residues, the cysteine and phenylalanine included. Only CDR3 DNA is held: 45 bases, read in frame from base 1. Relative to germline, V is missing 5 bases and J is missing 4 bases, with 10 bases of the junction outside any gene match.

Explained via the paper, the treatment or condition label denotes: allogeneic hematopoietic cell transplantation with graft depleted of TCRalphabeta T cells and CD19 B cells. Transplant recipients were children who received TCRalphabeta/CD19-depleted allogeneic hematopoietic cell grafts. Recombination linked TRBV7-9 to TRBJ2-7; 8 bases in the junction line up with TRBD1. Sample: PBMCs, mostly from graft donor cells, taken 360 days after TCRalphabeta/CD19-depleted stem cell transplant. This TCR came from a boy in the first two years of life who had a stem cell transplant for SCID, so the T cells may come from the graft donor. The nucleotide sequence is TGTGCCAGCAGCCCTGACAGGGGTCGAGGGTACGAGCAGTACTTC. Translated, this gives CASSPDRGRGYEQYF. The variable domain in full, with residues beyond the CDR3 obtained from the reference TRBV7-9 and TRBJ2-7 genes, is DTGVSQNPRHKITKRGQNVTFRCDPISEHNRLYWYRQTLGQGPEFLTYFQNEAQLEKSRLLSDRFSAERPKGSFSTLEIQRTEQGDSAMYLCASSPDRGRGYEQYFGPGTRLTVT.